The rows below give T cell receptor beta chains drawn from one sample of a study of T-cell memory formation after mild COVID-19. A single record per CDR3 protein comes from TCRdb applying MiXCR to the 5' RACE reads. This table holds about 470,000 distinct CDR3 sequences, roughly 18% found once. Sequencing was carried out using PBMCs or a T cell subset sorted from them (not recorded which). The source of these receptors is an adult woman who had mild COVID-19 (a few samples of this study predate the infection). Cell type and time point are not known. Each CDR3 is given with its conserved first and last residue. The D gene is left open where the match is weak. Clone size is given for some rows only: seen once, a few or many times, or a class if the clone is expanded.

V: TRBV27
J: TRBJ2-4
size: -
D: -
CDR3: CASSLGSKNIQYF
DNA: TGTGCCAGCAGTTTAGGTAGCAAAAACATTCAGTACTTC

V: TRBV7-9
J: TRBJ2-7
size: -
D: -
CDR3: CASSLTGTSYEQYF
DNA: TGTGCCAGCAGCTTAACAGGGACCTCCTACGAGCAGTACTTC

V: TRBV12-3/TRBV12-4
J: TRBJ1-1
size: -
D: -
CDR3: CASTPGTVNTEAFF
DNA: TGTGCCAGCACACCAGGGACGGTGAACACTGAAGCTTTCTTT

V: TRBV12-3/TRBV12-4
J: TRBJ1-1
size: few
D: -
CDR3: CASKGHGHKNTEAFF
DNA: TGTGCCAGCAAGGGGCACGGCCACAAGAACACTGAAGCTTTCTTT

V: TRBV25-1
J: TRBJ2-1
size: -
D: TRBD2
CDR3: CASRGGASGMDNEQFF
DNA: TGTGCCAGCAGAGGAGGGGCCAGCGGGATGGACAATGAGCAGTTCTTC

V: TRBV15
J: TRBJ2-1
size: few
D: TRBD1
CDR3: CATSREGQGGLDEQFF
DNA: TGTGCCACCAGCAGAGAAGGACAGGGAGGACTCGATGAGCAGTTCTTC

V: TRBV27
J: TRBJ2-2
size: -
D: -
CDR3: CASRRSRTGELFF
DNA: TGTGCCAGCAGGCGGAGCAGGACCGGGGAGCTGTTTTTT

V: TRBV20-1
J: TRBJ2-5
size: -
D: -
CDR3: CSARQGPETQYF
DNA: TGCAGTGCTAGACAGGGACCAGAGACCCAGTACTTC

V: TRBV24-1
J: TRBJ2-1
size: -
D: -
CDR3: CATRQGNNEQFF
DNA: TGTGCCACCAGACAGGGAAACAATGAGCAGTTCTTC

V: TRBV4-3
J: TRBJ2-3
size: many
D: -
CDR3: CASSQDSAANTQYF
DNA: TGCGCCAGCAGCCAAGATTCTGCCGCGAATACGCAGTATTTT

V: TRBV2
J: TRBJ2-4
size: -
D: -
CDR3: CASSEALPLAKNIQYF
DNA: TGTGCCAGCAGTGAAGCCTTGCCACTAGCCAAAAACATTCAGTACTTC

V: TRBV9
J: TRBJ2-7
size: -
D: -
CDR3: CAERQAALIEQYF
DNA: TGTGCCGAAAGACAGGCGGCTCTCATTGAGCAGTACTTC

V: TRBV7-2
J: TRBJ2-1
size: -
D: TRBD2
CDR3: CASSLAQRGEQFF
DNA: TGTGCCAGCAGCTTAGCCCAGCGGGGGGAGCAGTTCTTC

V: TRBV6-5
J: TRBJ2-1
size: few
D: TRBD2
CDR3: CASSFVREVAGGVDEQFF
DNA: TGTGCCAGCAGTTTTGTCCGGGAGGTAGCGGGCGGGGTCGATGAGCAGTTCTTC

V: TRBV29-1
J: TRBJ2-7
size: few
D: TRBD1
CDR3: CSAGQGRNEQYF
DNA: TGCAGCGCGGGACAGGGGAGAAACGAGCAGTACTTC

V: TRBV27
J: TRBJ2-3
size: few
D: TRBD1
CDR3: CASVAGTGGSDTQYF
DNA: TGTGCCAGCGTAGCCGGGACAGGGGGCTCGGATACGCAGTATTTT

V: TRBV30
J: TRBJ2-3
size: few
D: TRBD2
CDR3: CAWTGTSGRTDTQYF
DNA: TGTGCCTGGACAGGGACTAGCGGACGCACAGATACGCAGTATTTT

V: TRBV4-3
J: TRBJ2-7
size: -
D: TRBD2
CDR3: CASSQDISGRSYEQYF
DNA: TGCGCCAGCAGCCAAGATATCAGCGGGAGGTCCTACGAGCAGTACTTC

V: TRBV10-3
J: TRBJ1-5
size: -
D: -
CDR3: CAISVDFNQPQHF
DNA: TGTGCCATCAGCGTCGATTTCAATCAGCCCCAGCATTTT

V: TRBV29-1
J: TRBJ1-4
size: -
D: -
CDR3: CSAAGRADEKLFF
DNA: TGCAGCGCCGCCGGGAGAGCTGATGAAAAACTGTTTTTT

V: TRBV29-1
J: TRBJ2-2
size: -
D: -
CDR3: CSVVGENTGELFF
DNA: TGCAGCGTTGTCGGAGAGAACACCGGGGAGCTGTTTTTT

V: TRBV25-1
J: TRBJ1-2
size: -
D: -
CDR3: CASSDFGGLFNYGYTF
DNA: TGTGCCAGCAGTGATTTCGGGGGCCTCTTTAACTATGGCTACACCTTC

V: TRBV5-1
J: TRBJ1-2
size: few
D: -
CDR3: CASSLATGNYGYTF
DNA: TGCGCCAGCAGCTTGGCCACGGGGAACTATGGCTACACCTTC

V: TRBV6-5
J: TRBJ2-7
size: many
D: -
CDR3: CASSYLRGGHLSYEQYF
DNA: TGTGCCAGCAGTTACCTTAGGGGCGGGCATTTGTCCTACGAGCAGTACTTC

V: TRBV9
J: TRBJ1-1
size: many
D: TRBD1
CDR3: CASSRYGTGNTEAFF
DNA: TGTGCCAGCTCGAGGTACGGGACAGGGAACACTGAAGCTTTCTTT

V: TRBV12-3/TRBV12-4
J: TRBJ2-3
size: few
D: TRBD2
CDR3: CASSPLAGDTQYF
DNA: TGTGCCAGCAGTCCCCTAGCGGGAGATACGCAGTATTTT

V: TRBV19
J: TRBJ2-1
size: -
D: TRBD1
CDR3: CASGQGASYNEQFF
DNA: TGTGCCAGTGGGCAGGGGGCTTCCTACAATGAGCAGTTCTTC

V: TRBV5-1
J: TRBJ2-1
size: -
D: TRBD1
CDR3: CASLDRGEGDEQFF
DNA: TGCGCCAGCCTGGACAGGGGAGAGGGGGATGAGCAGTTCTTC

V: TRBV5-4
J: TRBJ2-5
size: many
D: TRBD1
CDR3: CASSIGQGETQYF
DNA: TGTGCCAGCAGCATTGGACAGGGAGAGACCCAGTACTTC

V: TRBV7-9
J: TRBJ1-1
size: -
D: -
CDR3: CASSHPAGAEAFF
DNA: TGTGCCAGCAGCCACCCCGCTGGGGCTGAAGCTTTCTTT

V: TRBV29-1
J: TRBJ1-1
size: -
D: -
CDR3: CSVAGSQGTEAFF
DNA: TGCAGCGTCGCCGGGTCACAAGGGACTGAAGCTTTCTTT

V: TRBV4-1
J: TRBJ2-1
size: many
D: TRBD1
CDR3: CASSHTGTGVNEQFF
DNA: TGCGCCAGCAGCCACACCGGGACAGGGGTCAATGAGCAGTTCTTC

V: TRBV11-2
J: TRBJ2-3
size: -
D: -
CDR3: CASSPSHGISTDTQYF
DNA: TGTGCCAGCAGCCCATCTCACGGGATAAGTACAGATACGCAGTATTTT

V: TRBV12-3/TRBV12-4
J: TRBJ2-7
size: -
D: -
CDR3: CASSFGVGEQYF
DNA: TGTGCCAGCAGTTTCGGGGTTGGCGAGCAGTACTTC

V: TRBV7-2
J: TRBJ2-1
size: -
D: -
CDR3: CASTPASEQFF
DNA: TGTGCCAGCACCCCGGCCAGTGAGCAGTTCTTC

V: TRBV6-2/TRBV6-3
J: TRBJ2-3
size: few
D: -
CDR3: CASSYGRGGVTDTQYF
DNA: TGTGCCAGCAGTTATGGCAGAGGAGGGGTCACAGATACGCAGTATTTT

V: TRBV6-1
J: TRBJ1-3
size: few
D: -
CDR3: CASSASTGGTGNTIYF
DNA: TGTGCCAGCAGTGCATCGACAGGAGGCACTGGAAACACCATATATTTT

V: TRBV19
J: TRBJ2-7
size: -
D: -
CDR3: CASSIRGESYEQYF
DNA: TGTGCCAGTAGTATTAGGGGGGAATCCTACGAGCAGTACTTC

V: TRBV3-1
J: TRBJ2-1
size: few
D: TRBD2
CDR3: CASSPSAPRGGSDEQFF
DNA: TGTGCCAGCAGCCCTTCGGCCCCCCGGGGGGGCAGCGATGAGCAGTTCTTC

V: TRBV10-3
J: TRBJ2-2
size: -
D: -
CDR3: CAISESWGNTGELFF
DNA: TGTGCCATCAGTGAGTCTTGGGGGAACACCGGGGAGCTGTTTTTT

V: TRBV20-1
J: TRBJ1-4
size: -
D: TRBD1
CDR3: CSASLLQGDEKLFF
DNA: TGCAGTGCTAGCTTACTCCAGGGGGACGAAAAACTGTTTTTT

V: TRBV19
J: TRBJ2-7
size: -
D: -
CDR3: CASSIGVRGSYEQYF
DNA: TGTGCCAGTAGTATAGGTGTTCGGGGCTCCTACGAGCAGTACTTC

V: TRBV5-5
J: TRBJ1-2
size: -
D: -
CDR3: CASSFSRIGDGYTF
DNA: TGTGCCAGCAGCTTTAGCAGAATCGGGGATGGCTACACCTTC

V: TRBV12-3/TRBV12-4
J: TRBJ1-2
size: few
D: TRBD1
CDR3: CASTLDRGLYGYTF
DNA: TGTGCCAGCACCCTGGACAGGGGGCTCTATGGCTACACCTTC

V: TRBV6-6
J: TRBJ2-7
size: many
D: TRBD1
CDR3: CASSYPGTGSYEQYF
DNA: TGTGCCAGCAGTTACCCCGGGACAGGGAGCTACGAGCAGTACTTC

V: TRBV7-8
J: TRBJ2-7
size: many
D: TRBD1
CDR3: CASSPGTADEQYF
DNA: TGTGCCAGCAGCCCCGGGACAGCCGACGAGCAGTACTTC

V: TRBV29-1
J: TRBJ2-1
size: few
D: TRBD2
CDR3: CSAPTSGGRWDEQFF
DNA: TGCAGCGCCCCGACTAGCGGGGGCCGTTGGGATGAGCAGTTCTTC

V: TRBV12-3/TRBV12-4
J: TRBJ2-5
size: many
D: -
CDR3: CASGTPWVEETQYF
DNA: TGTGCCAGCGGCACACCCTGGGTGGAAGAGACCCAGTACTTC

V: TRBV20-1
J: TRBJ2-3
size: few
D: TRBD2
CDR3: CSTKREGSSTDTQYF
DNA: TGCAGTACCAAGCGGGAGGGATCTAGCACAGATACGCAGTATTTT

V: TRBV9
J: TRBJ1-1
size: few
D: TRBD1
CDR3: CASSLTGTGGSEAFF
DNA: TGTGCCAGCAGCTTGACCGGGACAGGAGGCTCTGAAGCTTTCTTT

V: TRBV4-3
J: TRBJ2-4
size: few
D: -
CDR3: CASSQWVGNIQYF
DNA: TGCGCCAGCAGCCAATGGGTCGGAAACATTCAGTACTTC

V: TRBV29-1
J: TRBJ2-7
size: -
D: -
CDR3: CSVDGWGSSYEQYF
DNA: TGCAGCGTTGATGGGTGGGGCAGCTCCTACGAGCAGTACTTC

V: TRBV7-9
J: TRBJ2-7
size: many
D: TRBD1
CDR3: CASSTTGTGLYEQYF
DNA: TGTGCCAGCAGCACAACCGGGACAGGGCTCTACGAGCAGTACTTC